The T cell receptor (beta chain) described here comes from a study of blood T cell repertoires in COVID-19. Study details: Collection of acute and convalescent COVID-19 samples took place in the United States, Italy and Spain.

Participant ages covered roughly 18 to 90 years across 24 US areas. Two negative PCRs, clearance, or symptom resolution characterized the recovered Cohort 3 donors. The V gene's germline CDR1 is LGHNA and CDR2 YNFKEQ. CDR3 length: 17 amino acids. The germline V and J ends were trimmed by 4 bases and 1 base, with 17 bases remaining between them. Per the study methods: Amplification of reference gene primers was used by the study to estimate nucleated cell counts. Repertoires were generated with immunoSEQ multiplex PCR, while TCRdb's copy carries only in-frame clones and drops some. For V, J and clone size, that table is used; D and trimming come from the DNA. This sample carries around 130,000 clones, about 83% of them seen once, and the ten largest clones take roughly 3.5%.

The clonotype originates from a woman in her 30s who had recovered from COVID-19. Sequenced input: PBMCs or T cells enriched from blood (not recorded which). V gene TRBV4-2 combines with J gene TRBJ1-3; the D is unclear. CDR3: CASSPNNRGLSGNTIYF. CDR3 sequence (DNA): TGTGCCAGCAGCCCCAATAACCGGGGTCTTTCTGGAAACACCATATATTTT.